The source of this TCR beta chain is a study of blood T cell repertoires in COVID-19. On the study more broadly: Samples taken during acute and convalescent COVID-19 were collected in the United States, Italy and Spain. The cDNA or gDNA used as material had been derived from T cells, B-cell-depleted T cells, or PBMCs.

The CDR3 covers 17 residues. Germline V gene sequence: CDR1 SGDLS, CDR2 YYNGEE. J was trimmed by 7 bases and V by 0 bases; bases with no gene match: 10. TCRdb's table, derived via immunoSEQ multiplex PCR, lists solely in-frame clones and lacks some. The data show 120,000 to 150,000 clones, 80% to 90% seen once. This TCR came from a man aged 18 to 29 with COVID-19, enrolled during active disease. Sequenced input: peripheral blood. The chain carries TRBV9 and TRBJ2-4; 10 nucleotides line up with TRBD2. The CDR3 DNA follows: TGTGCCAGCAGCGTAGAGGCTAGCGGGAGAGTTGACAACATTCAGTACTTC. Its protein is CASSVEASGRVDNIQYF.